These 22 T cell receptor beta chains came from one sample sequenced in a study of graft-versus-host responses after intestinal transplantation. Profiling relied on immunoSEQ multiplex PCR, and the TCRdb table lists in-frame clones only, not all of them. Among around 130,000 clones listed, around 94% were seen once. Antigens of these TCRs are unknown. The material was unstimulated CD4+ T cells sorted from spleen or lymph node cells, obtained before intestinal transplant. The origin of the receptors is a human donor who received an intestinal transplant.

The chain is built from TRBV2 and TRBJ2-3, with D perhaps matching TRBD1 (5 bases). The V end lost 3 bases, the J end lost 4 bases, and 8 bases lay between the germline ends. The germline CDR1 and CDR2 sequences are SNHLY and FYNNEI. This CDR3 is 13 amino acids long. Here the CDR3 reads CASSDRVADTQYF. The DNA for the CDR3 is TGTGCCAGCAGTGACAGGGTGGCAGATACGCAGTATTTT.

As DNA, the CDR3 is TGTGCCAGTAGTATCGGGTACAATCAGCCCCAGCATTTT. Translation gives CASSIGYNQPQHF. V and J are TRBV19 and TRBJ1-5; D is uncertain. Germline loops: CDR1 LNHDA, CDR2 SQIVND (reference sequence). With 3 bases removed from V and 3 bases from J, the gap between germline ends came to 6 bases. The CDR3 has 13 residues.

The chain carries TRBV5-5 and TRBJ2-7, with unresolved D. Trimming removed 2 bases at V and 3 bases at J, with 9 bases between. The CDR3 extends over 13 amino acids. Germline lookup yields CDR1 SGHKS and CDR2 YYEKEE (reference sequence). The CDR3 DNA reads TGTGCCAGCAGCTTTAGCCCCCTCTACGAGCAGTACTTC. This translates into CASSFSPLYEQYF.

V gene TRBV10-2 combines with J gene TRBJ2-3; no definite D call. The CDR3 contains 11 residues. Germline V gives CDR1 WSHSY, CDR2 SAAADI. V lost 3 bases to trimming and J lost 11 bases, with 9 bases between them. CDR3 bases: TGCGCCAGCAGTGATAGACCTGAGCAGTATTTT. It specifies CASSDRPEQYF.

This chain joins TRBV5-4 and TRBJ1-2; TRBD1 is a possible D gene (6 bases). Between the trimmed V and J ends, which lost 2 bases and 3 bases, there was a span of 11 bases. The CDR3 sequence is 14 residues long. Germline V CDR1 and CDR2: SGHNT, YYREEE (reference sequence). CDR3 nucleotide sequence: TGTGCCAGCAGCTTACGACAGGAATACTATGGCTACACCTTC. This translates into CASSLRQEYYGYTF.

This CDR3 reads CASSTLGTIYEQYF. The CDR3 DNA reads TGCGCCAGCAGCACGCTCGGCACCATCTACGAGCAGTACTTC. This chain uses TRBV5-1 with TRBJ2-7, with D uncertain. This CDR3 comprises 14 residues. Germline V gene lookup returns CDR1 SGHRS and CDR2 YFSETQ. V gave up 4 bases and J gave up 3 bases, with 14 bases separating them.

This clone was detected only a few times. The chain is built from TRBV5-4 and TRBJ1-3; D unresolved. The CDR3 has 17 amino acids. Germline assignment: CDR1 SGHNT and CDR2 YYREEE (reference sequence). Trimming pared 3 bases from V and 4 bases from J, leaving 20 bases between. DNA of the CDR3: TGTGCCAGCAGCTCTCAACCGGGCCCCACGCGGGGAAACACCATATATTTT. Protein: CASSSQPGPTRGNTIYF.

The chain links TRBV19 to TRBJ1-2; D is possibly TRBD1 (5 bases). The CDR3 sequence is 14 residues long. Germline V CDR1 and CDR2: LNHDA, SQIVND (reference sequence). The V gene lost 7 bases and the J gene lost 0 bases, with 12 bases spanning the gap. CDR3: CASTPGGANYGYTF. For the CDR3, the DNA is TGTGCCAGTACCCCGGGGGGAGCTAACTATGGCTACACCTTC. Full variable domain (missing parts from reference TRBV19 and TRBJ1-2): DGGITQSPKYLFRKEGQNVTLSCEQNLNHDAMYWYRQDPGQGLRLIYYSQIVNDFQKGDIAEGYSVSREKKESFPLTVTSAQKNPTAFYLCASTPGGANYGYTFGSGTRLTVV.

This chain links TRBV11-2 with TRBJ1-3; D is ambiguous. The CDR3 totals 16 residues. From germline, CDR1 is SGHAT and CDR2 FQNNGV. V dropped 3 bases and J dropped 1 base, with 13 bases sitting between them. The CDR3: CASSLLAGSSGNTIYF. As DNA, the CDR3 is TGTGCCAGCAGCTTGCTAGCCGGGAGTTCTGGAAACACCATATATTTT.

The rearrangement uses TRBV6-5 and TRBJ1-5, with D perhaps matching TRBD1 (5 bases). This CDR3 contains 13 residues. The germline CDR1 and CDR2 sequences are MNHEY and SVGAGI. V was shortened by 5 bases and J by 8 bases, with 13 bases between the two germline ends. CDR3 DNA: TGTGCCAGCAGTAGGGACCCACGGGAGCCCCAGCATTTT. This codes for CASSRDPREPQHF.

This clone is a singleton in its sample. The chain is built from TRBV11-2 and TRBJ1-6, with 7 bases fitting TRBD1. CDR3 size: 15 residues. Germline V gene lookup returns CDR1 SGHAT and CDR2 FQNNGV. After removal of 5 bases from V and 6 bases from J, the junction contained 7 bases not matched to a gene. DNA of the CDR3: TGTGCCAGCAGCCCTAGTGGGACAGTTAATTCACCCCTCCACTTT. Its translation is CASSPSGTVNSPLHF.

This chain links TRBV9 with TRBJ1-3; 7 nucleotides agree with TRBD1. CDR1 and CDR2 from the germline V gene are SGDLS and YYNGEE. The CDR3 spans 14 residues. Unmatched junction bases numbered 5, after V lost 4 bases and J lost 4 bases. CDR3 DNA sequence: TGTGCCAGCAGCTCCAGGGGGTCAGGAAACACCATATATTTT. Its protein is CASSSRGSGNTIYF.

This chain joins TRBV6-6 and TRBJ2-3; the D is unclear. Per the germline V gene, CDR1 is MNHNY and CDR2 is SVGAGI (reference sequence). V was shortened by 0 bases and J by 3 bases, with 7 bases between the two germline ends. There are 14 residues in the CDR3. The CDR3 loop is CASSYSLGTDTQYF. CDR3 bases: TGTGCCAGCAGTTACTCCCTAGGGACAGATACGCAGTATTTT.

The CDR3 is CASSLDTGMGEQYF. The CDR3 DNA reads as TGTGCCAGCAGCTTAGATACAGGGATGGGGGAGCAGTACTTC. This chain joins TRBV7-9 and TRBJ2-7; possibly TRBD1 for D (6 bases). In germline, CDR1 is SEHNR, CDR2 FQNEAQ (reference sequence). There are 14 residues in the CDR3. V was cut by 1 base and J by 7 bases, with 14 bases left in between.

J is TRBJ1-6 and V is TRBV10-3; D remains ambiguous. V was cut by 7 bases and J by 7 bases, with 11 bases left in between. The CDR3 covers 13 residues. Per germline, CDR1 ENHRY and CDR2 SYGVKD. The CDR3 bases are TGTGCCATCAAAACGGACTTAAATTCACCCCTCCACTTT. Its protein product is CAIKTDLNSPLHF.

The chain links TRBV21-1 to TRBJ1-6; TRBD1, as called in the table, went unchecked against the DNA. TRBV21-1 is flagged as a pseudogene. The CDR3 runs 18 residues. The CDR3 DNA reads TGTGCCAGCAGCGAAAAGAAGGTCTTGCAGGTTTATAATTCACCCCTCCACTTT. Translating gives CASSEKKVLQVYNSPLHF.

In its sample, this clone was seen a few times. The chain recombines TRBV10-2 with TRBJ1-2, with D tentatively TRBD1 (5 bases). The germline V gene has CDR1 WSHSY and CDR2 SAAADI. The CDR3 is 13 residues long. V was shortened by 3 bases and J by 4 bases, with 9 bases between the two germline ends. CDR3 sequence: CASSDFQGYGYTF. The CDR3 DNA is TGCGCCAGCAGTGATTTCCAGGGCTATGGCTACACCTTC.

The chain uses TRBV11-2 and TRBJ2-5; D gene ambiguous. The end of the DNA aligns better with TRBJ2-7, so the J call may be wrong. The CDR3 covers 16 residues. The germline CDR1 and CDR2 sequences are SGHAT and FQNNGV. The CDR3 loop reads CASSLEIGFFSYEQYF. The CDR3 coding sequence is TGTGCCAGCAGCTTAGAGATAGGGTTTTTTTCCTACGAGCAGTACTTC.

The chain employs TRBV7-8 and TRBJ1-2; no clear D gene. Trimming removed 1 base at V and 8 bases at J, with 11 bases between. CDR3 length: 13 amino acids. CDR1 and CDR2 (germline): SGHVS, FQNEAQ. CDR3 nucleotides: TGTGCCAGCAGCTTAGGGGGTTATGGAGGCTACACCTTC. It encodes CASSLGGYGGYTF. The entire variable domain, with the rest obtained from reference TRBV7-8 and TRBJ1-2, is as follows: GAGVSQSPRYKVAKRGQDVALRCDPISGHVSLFWYQQALGQGPEFLTYFQNEAQLDKSGLPSDRFFAERPEGSVSTLKIQRTQQEDSAVYLCASSLGGYGGYTFGSGTRLTVV.

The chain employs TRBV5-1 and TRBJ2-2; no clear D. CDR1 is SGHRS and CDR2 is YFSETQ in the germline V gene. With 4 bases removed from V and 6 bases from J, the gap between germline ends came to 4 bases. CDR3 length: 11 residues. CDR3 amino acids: CASSNPGELFF. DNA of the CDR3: TGCGCCAGCAGCAACCCCGGGGAGCTGTTTTTT.

CDR3 nucleotides: TGTGCCAGTAGTCGGGGACAGCAATCTGACATTCAGTACTTC. Translating it yields CASSRGQQSDIQYF. This rearrangement joins TRBV19 to TRBJ2-4; TRBD1 matches at 7 bases. Unmatched junction bases numbered 9, after V lost 5 bases and J lost 8 bases. Germline V gene lookup returns CDR1 LNHDA and CDR2 SQIVND (reference sequence). The CDR3 runs to 14 residues.

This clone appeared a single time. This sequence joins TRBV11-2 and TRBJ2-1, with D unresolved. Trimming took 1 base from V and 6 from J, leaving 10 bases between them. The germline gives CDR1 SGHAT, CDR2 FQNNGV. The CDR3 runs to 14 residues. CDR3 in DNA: TGTGCCAGCAGCTTAGGGCCGCAGACCAATGAGCAGTTCTTC. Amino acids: CASSLGPQTNEQFF.